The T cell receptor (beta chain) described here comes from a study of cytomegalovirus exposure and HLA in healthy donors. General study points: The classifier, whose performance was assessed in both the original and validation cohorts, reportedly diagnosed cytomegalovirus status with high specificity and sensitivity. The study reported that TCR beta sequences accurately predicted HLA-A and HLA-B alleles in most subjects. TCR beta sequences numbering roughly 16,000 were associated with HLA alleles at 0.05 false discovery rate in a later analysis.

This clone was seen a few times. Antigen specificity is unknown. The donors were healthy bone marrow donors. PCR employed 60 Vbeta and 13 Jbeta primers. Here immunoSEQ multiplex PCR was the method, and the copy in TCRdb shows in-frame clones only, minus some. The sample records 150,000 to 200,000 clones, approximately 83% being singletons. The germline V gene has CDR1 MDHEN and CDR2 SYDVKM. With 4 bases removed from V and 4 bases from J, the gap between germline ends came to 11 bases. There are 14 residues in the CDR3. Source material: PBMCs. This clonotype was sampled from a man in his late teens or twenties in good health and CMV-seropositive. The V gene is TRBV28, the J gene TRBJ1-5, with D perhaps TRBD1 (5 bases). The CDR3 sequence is CASSSEGENQPQHF. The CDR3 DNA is TGTGCCAGCAGTTCCGAAGGGGAAAATCAGCCCCAGCATTTT.